This T cell receptor (beta chain) derives from a study of cytomegalovirus exposure and HLA in healthy donors. Study-level findings and limits: In the 120 validation repertoires, under 95% of cluster scores exceeded 0, per a later analysis.

With respect to this clone: Its specificity is not known. A read error may produce the germline difference seen at one junction end.

Data came from immunoSEQ multiplex PCR; TCRdb stores just in-frame clones and leaves some out. The table shows 200,000 to 250,000 clones, with over 70% occurring only once. The donors were in the approximately 120-subject validation cohort; that cohort was separate from the roughly 700-subject first cohort. The CDR3 extends over 14 amino acids. CDR1 is MGHRA, CDR2 YSYEKL, per germline. The sequence derives from a woman under 40 in good health and CMV-seropositive. This rearrangement joins TRBV4-1 to TRBJ1-2; 8 nucleotides line up with TRBD1. Sequenced material: PBMCs. The CDR3 protein is CASSQDANGAGGFF. The CDR3 region has the DNA TGCGCCAGCAGCCAAGACGCCAACGGGGCAGGGGGCTTCTTC.